This entry lists 11 T cell receptor beta chains sequenced from one sample in a study of response to subunit inactivated influenza vaccine. MiXCR, applied by TCRdb to the RT-PCR reads, yields one record per CDR3 protein. The sample has more than 550,000 distinct CDR3 sequences, about 11% seen once. The sequenced sample was PBMCs from blood, obtained on the day of vaccination. These receptors all stem from a man aged 50 to 59 who received an inactivated influenza vaccine.

This clonotype was detected a few times. In DNA form, the CDR3 reads TGTGCCAGCAGTTACGACCAGGGGGCAAGCACCGGGGAGCTGTTTTTT. Translated: CASSYDQGASTGELFF. The chain combines TRBV6-5 with TRBJ2-2, with 8 nucleotides matching TRBD1. This CDR3 contains 16 residues. The germline CDR1 and CDR2 sequences are MNHEY and SVGAGI. With V trimmed by 2 bases and J by 4 bases, 6 bases remained unmatched.

In this sample, this clonotype turned up many times. The V gene is TRBV12-3 or TRBV12-4, the J gene TRBJ2-7; maybe TRBD1 (5 bases). The CDR3 is made up of 13 amino acids. The V end was cut by 6 bases, the J end by 2 bases, with 11 bases between. The CDR3 here is CASSRDRTYEQYF. CDR3 nucleotides: TGTGCCAGCAGCCGCGACAGAACCTACGAGCAGTACTTC.

This clonotype has ten or more counts. The chain has TRBV6-5 and TRBJ2-1; D gene ambiguous. The CDR3 consists of 14 residues. Trimming removed 0 bases from V and 3 bases from J, with 6 bases in between. Germline values: CDR1 MNHEY, CDR2 SVGAGI. In DNA, the CDR3 is TGTGCCAGCAGTTACTCTCAAGTCTACAATGAGCAGTTCTTC. Translation gives CASSYSQVYNEQFF.

This clonotype has a handful of counts. V and J are TRBV12-3 or TRBV12-4 and TRBJ2-5; 11 bases are shared with TRBD1. With 6 bases clipped from V and 7 bases from J, the junction kept 13 bases outside the gene matches. CDR3 length equals 16 residues. DNA for the CDR3: TGTGCCAGCAGCCAGGGACAGGGGGTTAGTTCTGGGACCCAGTACTTC. This sequence encodes CASSQGQGVSSGTQYF.

The CDR3 reads CAISESREGYNEQFF. The CDR3 DNA is TGTGCCATCAGTGAGAGCCGGGAGGGCTACAATGAGCAGTTCTTC. The chain couples TRBV10-3 to TRBJ2-1, with 8 bases fitting TRBD2. Germline V gene lookup returns CDR1 ENHRY and CDR2 SYGVKD. This CDR3 contains 15 residues. After removal of 2 bases from V and 3 bases from J, the junction contained 3 bases not matched to a gene.

This rearrangement joins TRBV5-1 to TRBJ2-1; D remains unclear. V lost 5 bases and J lost 0, with 6 bases in between. Germline CDR1 and CDR2: SGHRS and YFSETQ. There are 13 residues in the CDR3. In DNA form, the CDR3 reads TGCGCCAGCAGGCCCGACTCCTACAATGAGCAGTTCTTC. It is translated as CASRPDSYNEQFF.

The V gene is TRBV14, the J gene TRBJ2-3; possible D gene TRBD1, 5 bases. Germline-derived CDR1 and CDR2 are SGHDN and FVKESK. V was cut by 4 bases and J by 3 bases, with 11 bases left in between. This CDR3 has 14 amino acids. The CDR3 nucleotides are TGTGCCAGCAGCCCATTGACAGAGACAGATACGCAGTATTTT. Its protein product is CASSPLTETDTQYF.

In its sample, this clonotype was seen a few times. This chain connects TRBV7-9 to TRBJ2-7; D possibly corresponds to TRBD1 (6 bases). The CDR3 loop spans 15 amino acids. The germline gives CDR1 SEHNR, CDR2 FQNEAQ (reference sequence). The germline V and J ends were trimmed by 0 bases and 6 bases, with 15 bases remaining between them. Written as DNA, the CDR3 is TGTGCCAGCAGCTTAGCGGGGGCCCTTCTCCCCGAGCAGTACTTC. It codes for CASSLAGALLPEQYF.

This chain joins TRBV5-1 and TRBJ2-1; TRBD1 or TRBD2 may be the D gene (5 bases each). Germline V gene data show CDR1 as SGHRS and CDR2 as YFSETQ. This CDR3 is built from 14 residues. The V end lost 1 base, the J end lost 8 bases, and 13 bases lay between the germline ends. The CDR3 DNA follows: TGCGCCAGCAGCTTGAAGGCAGGGACCGATGAGCAGTTCTTC. The encoded protein is CASSLKAGTDEQFF.

The J gene is TRBJ2-3, the V gene TRBV28, with TRBD2 matching 11 bases. In germline, CDR1 is MDHEN, CDR2 SYDVKM. J was trimmed by 5 bases and V by 6 bases; bases with no gene match: 16. This CDR3 has 18 amino acids. The CDR3 region has the DNA TGTGCCAGCAGCGGTCCCCCTAAACTAGCGGGAGATGAAGATACGCAGTATTTT. Amino acid sequence: CASSGPPKLAGDEDTQYF.

This clonotype came up a few times. The chain carries TRBV20-1 and TRBJ2-7; 9 bases agree with TRBD1. Trimming removed 4 bases from V and 3 bases from J; junction bases left unmatched: 10. There are 15 residues in the CDR3. Germline V gene lookup returns CDR1 DFQATT and CDR2 SNEGSKA (reference sequence). In DNA, the CDR3 is TGCAGTGCTATATCAAACGACAGGGGGGGCTACGAGCAGTACTTC. It is translated as CSAISNDRGGYEQYF.